These 27 T cell receptor beta chains originate from one sample sequenced in a study of blood T cell repertoires in COVID-19. TCRdb keeps only in-frame clones here, not all; method: immunoSEQ multiplex PCR. The sample has approximately 70,000 clones; roughly nine tenths are singletons. Sequencing input: peripheral blood. Receptors were obtained from a man over 45 with COVID-19, enrolled during active disease.

The CDR3 nucleotides are TGTGCAAGTCGCTGCCAGGGGGTCGAGACCCAGTACTTC. It specifies CASRCQGVETQYF. This chain joins TRBV12-2 and TRBJ2-5; TRBD1, the table's D call, lacks a check against the DNA. TRBV12-2 represents a pseudogene. The CDR3 has 13 amino acids.

As for this clone: Its ends do not fully match the called genes, so a read error is possible. The chain couples TRBV7-2 to TRBJ1-1, with D unresolved. CDR1 SGHTA and CDR2 FQGNSA come from the germline V gene. This CDR3 comprises 14 residues. The CDR3 loop is CASSLFSVGSAMIF. CDR3 nucleotides: TGTGCCAGCAGCTTATTCTCTGTGGGCTCGGCCATGATCTTT.

The rearrangement uses TRBV27 and TRBJ1-1; maybe TRBD1 (6 bases). CDR1 is MNHEY, CDR2 SMNVEV, per germline (reference sequence). The CDR3 totals 15 residues. The V end lost 4 bases, the J end lost 1 base, and 13 bases lay between the germline ends. CDR3 sequence: CASSSAGAGNTEAFF. The CDR3 DNA reads as TGTGCCAGCAGTTCCGCAGGGGCTGGGAACACTGAAGCTTTCTTT.

The chain links TRBV27 to TRBJ2-3; tentatively, D is TRBD1 (6 bases). The CDR3 runs 15 residues. Germline CDR1 reads MNHEY; CDR2 reads SMNVEV (reference sequence). Trimming cost V 7 bases and J 2 bases, with 16 bases left between them. As DNA, the CDR3 is TGTGCCAGCACTTACAGGGAAGTAGACACAGATACGCAGTATTTT. Amino acid sequence: CASTYREVDTDTQYF.

This clone was seen once. The CDR3: CASSYSRSTGELFF. CDR3 nucleotides: TGTGCCAGCAGTTACTCGCGTAGCACCGGGGAGCTGTTTTTT. The gene calls are TRBV6-5 and TRBJ2-2; D unclear. CDR1 and CDR2 (germline): MNHEY, SVGAGI. The CDR3 spans 14 residues. The V end was cut by 0 bases, the J end by 4 bases, with 6 bases between.

This clone was observed a single time. This chain uses TRBV19 with TRBJ1-5, with a weak D call TRBD1 (5 bases). V shed 3 bases and J shed 7 bases, with 10 bases lying between them. The CDR3 sequence is 13 residues long. The germline V gene encodes CDR1 LNHDA and CDR2 SQIVND (reference sequence). The CDR3 nucleotides read TGTGCCAGTAGTATCAGGGCCGAACAGCCCCAGCATTTT. It encodes CASSIRAEQPQHF. Full variable domain (remainder filled in from reference TRBV19 and TRBJ1-5): DGGITQSPKYLFRKEGQNVTLSCEQNLNHDAMYWYRQDPGQGLRLIYYSQIVNDFQKGDIAEGYSVSREKKESFPLTVTSAQKNPTAFYLCASSIRAEQPQHFGDGTRLSIL.

J is TRBJ1-2 and V is TRBV28; 7 bases are a match to TRBD1. CDR3 size: 13 residues. Germline CDR1 and CDR2: MDHEN and SYDVKM. The V and J ends lost 6 bases and 6 bases, in that order; junction bases with no gene match: 7. Here the CDR3 reads CASRSTGVDGYTF. The CDR3 DNA follows: TGTGCCAGCAGGTCCACAGGGGTCGATGGCTACACCTTC.

In its sample, this clone was seen once. The chain uses TRBV30 and TRBJ2-1, with no clear D. Per the germline V gene, CDR1 is GTSNPN and CDR2 is SVGIG (reference sequence). This CDR3 has 11 residues. The V gene lost 4 bases and the J gene lost 6 bases, with 7 bases spanning the gap. The CDR3 spells CAWTSLNEQFF. The CDR3 nucleotides are TGTGCCTGGACCTCCCTCAATGAGCAGTTCTTC.

The chain combines TRBV2 with TRBJ1-4; maybe TRBD1 (5 bases). The germline CDR1 and CDR2 sequences are SNHLY and FYNNEI. The CDR3 is 14 amino acids. V lost 4 bases and J lost 11, with 17 bases in between. In nucleotides, the CDR3 is TGTGCCAGCAGTGGACAGACTGTTAGTGGGAAACTGTTTTTT. This codes for CASSGQTVSGKLFF.

This clone was recorded once. The gene calls are TRBV28 and TRBJ2-5; D gene unclear. The length of the CDR3 is 16 residues. Deletions cut 3 bases from V and 2 bases from J, with 16 bases between. Per the germline V gene, CDR1 is MDHEN and CDR2 is SYDVKM. The DNA for the CDR3 is TGTGCCAGCAGTTTTCCTTTAGACGGGTTACAAGAGACCCAGTACTTC. Encoded protein: CASSFPLDGLQETQYF.

The V gene is TRBV28, the J gene TRBJ1-4; D unresolved. The length of the CDR3 is 14 residues. Trimming stripped 2 bases from V and 5 bases from J, with 9 bases between. From germline, CDR1 is MDHEN and CDR2 SYDVKM. The CDR3 bases are TGTGCCAGCAGTTTAAGGGAGCTGAATGAAAAACTGTTTTTT. Its protein is CASSLRELNEKLFF.

The rearrangement links TRBV7-9 to TRBJ1-4, with D perhaps matching TRBD1 (6 bases). The CDR3 consists of 16 residues. CDR1 and CDR2 (germline): SEHNR, FQNEAQ (reference sequence). Trimming removed 3 bases at V and 7 bases at J, with 18 bases between. The CDR3 sequence: CASSFGVQGSAEKLFF. In DNA form, the CDR3 reads TGTGCCAGCAGCTTTGGGGTACAGGGATCTGCTGAAAAACTGTTTTTT. The full variable domain, its missing parts supplied by reference TRBV7-9 and TRBJ1-4, is DTGVSQNPRHKITKRGQNVTFRCDPISEHNRLYWYRQTLGQGPEFLTYFQNEAQLEKSRLLSDRFSAERPKGSFSTLEIQRTEQGDSAMYLCASSFGVQGSAEKLFFGSGTQLSVL.

The DNA of the CDR3 is TGTGCCAGCAGCAGGGGCAGGGGGCAAACCAATGAGCAGTTCTTC. It specifies CASSRGRGQTNEQFF. The chain combines TRBV3-1 (or the pseudogene TRBV3-2) with TRBJ2-1; 8 bases align to TRBD1. The CDR3 is 15 amino acids. Trimming took 5 bases from V and 6 from J; bases not matched to a gene: 9. Germline values: CDR1 LGHDT, CDR2 YNNKEL (reference sequence).

The V call is TRBV7-9, the J call TRBJ2-1, with 9 bases that match TRBD1. V lost 4 bases to trimming and J lost 6 bases; unmatched junction nucleotides: 4. Germline V gene lookup returns CDR1 SEHNR and CDR2 FQNEAQ (reference sequence). The CDR3 totals 14 residues. The CDR3 sequence: CASSSPDRGNEQFF. The CDR3 DNA follows: TGTGCCAGCAGCTCCCCGGACAGGGGCAATGAGCAGTTCTTC.

The chain combines TRBV6-2 or TRBV6-3 with TRBJ2-6; 7 bases fit TRBD1. The CDR3 is 15 amino acids. Germline values: CDR1 MNHEY, CDR2 SVGEGT. The V and J ends lost 4 bases and 2 bases, in that order; junction bases with no gene match: 2. Written as DNA, the CDR3 is TGTGCCAGCAGTTCGCAGGGGGCTGGGGCCAACGTCCTGACTTTC. Protein product: CASSSQGAGANVLTF.

This sequence joins TRBV5-6 and TRBJ2-7; 10 bases fit TRBD2. Germline values: CDR1 SGHDT, CDR2 YYEEEE. The V and J ends lost 8 bases and 5 bases, in that order; junction bases with no gene match: 10. The CDR3 extends over 14 amino acids. CDR3 DNA: TGTGCCAGTAAGAGGGCTAGCGGGAGCAACGAGCAGTACGTC. This translates into CASKRASGSNEQYV.

The chain links TRBV6-2 or TRBV6-3 to TRBJ2-2; 8 bases are a match to TRBD2. The CDR3 runs to 16 residues. V was clipped by 2 bases and J by 3 bases; unmatched bases: 5. Germline CDR1 and CDR2: MNHEY and SVGEGT. The CDR3 nucleotides read TGTGCCAGCAGTTACCCCGGGCGGGGGGACACCGGGGAGCTGTTTTTT. Translating gives CASSYPGRGDTGELFF.

The chain recombines TRBV24-1 with TRBJ2-7, with 13 bases lining up with TRBD2. Germline lookup yields CDR1 KGHDR and CDR2 SFDVKD. This CDR3 contains 18 residues. V lost 3 bases, J lost 1 base, and 8 bases stayed unmatched. The CDR3 DNA follows: TGTGCCACCAGTGATCCGGGACTAGCGGGGAACCTATCCTACGAGCAGTACGTC. Its translation is CATSDPGLAGNLSYEQYV.

V and J are TRBV28 and TRBJ2-3, with D tentatively TRBD1 (5 bases). The CDR3 covers 14 residues. Deletions cut 8 bases from V and 1 base from J, with 13 bases between. Germline CDR1 reads MDHEN; CDR2 reads SYDVKM. CDR3 protein: CASGAPDRTDTQYF. Here the CDR3 DNA reads TGTGCCAGCGGGGCCCCCGATCGCACAGATACGCAGTATTTT.

The chain carries TRBV5-8 and TRBJ2-7, with D possibly being TRBD1 (6 bases). The V gene's germline CDR1 is SGHTS and CDR2 YDEGEE. The CDR3 loop spans 13 amino acids. With 4 bases removed from V and 7 bases from J, the gap between germline ends came to 15 bases. CDR3 sequence: CASSPYRANEQYV. The DNA for the CDR3 is TGTGCCAGCAGCCCCTACAGGGCCAATGAGCAGTACGTC.

CDR3 amino acids: CASSVGGTEAFF. In DNA, the CDR3 is TGTGCCAGCAGCGTGGGGGGGACAGAAGCTTTCTTT. The V gene is TRBV9, the J gene TRBJ1-1; a weak D match, TRBD1 (6 bases). CDR1 SGDLS and CDR2 YYNGEE come from the germline V gene. This CDR3 is built from 12 residues. With 2 bases removed from V and 8 bases from J, the gap between germline ends came to 10 bases.

The chain carries TRBV5-1 and TRBJ1-2; 7 bases map to TRBD1. Germline lookup yields CDR1 SGHRS and CDR2 YFSETQ. The CDR3 is 13 residues long. The J segment lost 5 bases and the V segment lost 0 bases, leaving 1 base of the junction unmatched. The chain's CDR3 is CASSLGGQYGYTF. Written as DNA, the CDR3 is TGCGCCAGCAGCTTGGGGGGACAGTATGGCTACACCTTC.

The rearrangement links TRBV7-8 to TRBJ1-5; D is possibly TRBD1 (6 bases). The CDR3 contains 17 residues. The germline V gene encodes CDR1 SGHVS and CDR2 FQNEAQ. Trimming took 1 base from V and 0 from J, leaving 13 bases between them. This CDR3 is CASSLEAGAYSNQPQHF. The CDR3 DNA reads TGTGCCAGCAGCTTAGAGGCAGGGGCCTATAGCAATCAGCCCCAGCATTTT.

This chain uses TRBV20-1 with TRBJ1-2; tentatively, D is TRBD1 (5 bases). The CDR3 is 13 residues long. V was pared by 3 bases and J by 3 bases, with 11 bases between. In germline, CDR1 is DFQATT, CDR2 SNEGSKA (reference sequence). CDR3 in amino acids: CSASGSGYYGYTF. Written as DNA, the CDR3 is TGCAGTGCTAGTGGGTCAGGGTACTATGGCTACACCTTC.

This sequence joins TRBV9 and TRBJ2-1; TRBD2 matches 15 bases. The CDR3 has 16 residues. V lost 3 bases, J lost 8 bases, and 6 bases stayed unmatched. CDR1 and CDR2 from the germline V gene are SGDLS and YYNGEE. The CDR3 coding sequence is TGTGCCAGCAGCGCCGGACTAGCGGGAGGGCCCTATGAGCAGTTCTTC. It translates to CASSAGLAGGPYEQFF. Looking up the rest from reference TRBV9 and TRBJ2-1 gives the full variable domain: DSGVTQTPKHLITATGQRVTLRCSPRSGDLSVYWYQQSLDQGLQFLIQYYNGEERAKGNILERFSAQQFPDLHSELNLSSLELGDSALYFCASSAGLAGGPYEQFFGPGTRLTVL.

This chain links TRBV12-3 or TRBV12-4 with TRBJ2-7; TRBD1 aligns across 7 bases. J was trimmed by 2 bases and V by 6 bases; bases with no gene match: 1. The CDR3 spans 12 residues. The CDR3 bases are TGTGCCAGCAGCGGGACAGCCTACGAGCAGTACTTC. Protein product: CASSGTAYEQYF.

The genes are TRBV7-2 and TRBJ2-3; TRBD2 might be the D (5 bases). This CDR3 spans 14 amino acids. Trimming took off 1 base at V and 5 bases at J, with 10 bases between the two ends. The germline CDR1 and CDR2 sequences are SGHTA and FQGNSA. CDR3 in DNA: TGTGCCAGCAGCTTAGGGGTCCGGGGAGATACGCAGTATTTT. Translated, it gives CASSLGVRGDTQYF.